This TCR beta chain was documented in a study of post-analysis software for immune sequencing data. Across the whole study: Patients with relapsing-remitting, secondary progressive and progressive-relapsing multiple sclerosis courses were all represented.

cDNA libraries of TCR beta carried unique molecular identifiers. The source material, 1 to 10 million T cells, gave rise to roughly 500,000 cDNA molecules. TCRdb used MiXCR to reprocess the PCR reads, holding one entry per CDR3 protein. Of about 760,000 distinct CDR3 sequences listed, 30% are singletons. Regarding the study as a whole: Roughly five TRBV segments, including TRBV5-6, TRBV5-1 and TRBV20-1, were more frequent in patients than controls. People with multiple sclerosis had a significantly lower normalized Chao1 diversity than controls did.

The CDR3 is made up of 16 amino acids. Germline trimming cut 1 base from V and 7 bases from J; bases unmatched to any gene: 9. Germline V gene data show CDR1 as LGHNA and CDR2 as YSLEER. This clonotype showed up just a few times. Its cognate antigen is unknown. Sequenced sample: blood. This chain links TRBV4-3 with TRBJ2-7, with 11 bases identical to TRBD2. The TCR was taken from a girl aged 5-17 years with multiple sclerosis. CDR3 protein: CASSQVPLAGGGEQYF. Written as DNA, the CDR3 is TGCGCCAGCAGCCAAGTCCCCTTAGCGGGAGGGGGAGAGCAGTACTTC.